The rows below give T cell receptor beta chains drawn from one sample of a study of cytomegalovirus exposure and HLA in healthy donors. The data were produced by immunoSEQ multiplex PCR, yet TCRdb's version contains in-frame clones alone and is incomplete. Among about 100,000 clones listed, more than 80% were seen once. The specimen was PBMCs. Receptor source: a man younger than 45 in good health and CMV-seronegative. The CDR3 runs from the conserved cysteine through the conserved F or W. A D gene is named only where the DNA matches it firmly. Clone size is shown for a subset of rows, as once, few, many or a class of expanded clone.

length	V	D	size	J	DNA	CDR3
13	TRBV28	-	few	TRBJ1-4	TGTGCCAGCAGTACAGGGACTAATGAAAAACTGTTTTTT	CASSTGTNEKLFF
15	TRBV18	-	-	TRBJ1-1	TGTGCCAGCTCACGCACAGGAGGGATGAACACTGAAGCTTTCTTT	CASSRTGGMNTEAFF
16	TRBV5-1	TRBD2	once	TRBJ2-7	TGCGCCAGCAGCTCCGTTAGGACTAGCGAAACCTACGAGCAGTACTTC	CASSSVRTSETYEQYF
15	TRBV25-1	TRBD1	-	TRBJ1-2	TGTGCCAGCAGTGAATATCTAGACAGGGGAGGGGGCTACACCTTC	CASSEYLDRGGGYTF
15	TRBV5-1	TRBD1	-	TRBJ2-7	TGCGCCAGCAGCCCGGGGGACAGGGCCCTCGCCGAGCAGTACTTC	CASSPGDRALAEQYF
16	TRBV15	TRBD2	-	TRBJ2-1	TGTGCCACCAGCAGAGCACTAGCGGGAAGGAGGAATGAGCAGTTCTTC	CATSRALAGRRNEQFF
18	TRBV19	TRBD2	-	TRBJ2-3	TGTGCCAGTAGTATAGCTGCAGGAGCGGGAGGGCTCACAGATACGCAGTATTTT	CASSIAAGAGGLTDTQYF
16	TRBV28	TRBD2	-	TRBJ2-1	TGTGCCAGCAGTCGTTATAGCGGGAGGGTTTACAATGAGCAGTTCTTC	CASSRYSGRVYNEQFF
13	TRBV30	TRBD1	-	TRBJ2-2	TGTGCCTGGAGTGGCAGGGGGTCCGGGGAGCTGTTTTTT	CAWSGRGSGELFF
16	TRBV28	-	once	TRBJ2-2	TGTGCCAGCAGTATCCGGGACATTCGTAGCACCGGGGAGCTGTTTTTT	CASSIRDIRSTGELFF
11	TRBV11-2	TRBD1	-	TRBJ2-3	TGTGCCAGCACCAGGGGGTGGCCGCAGTATTTT	CASTRGWPQYF
13	TRBV7-2	-	few	TRBJ1-2	TGTGCCAGCAGCTTATCGTCCTTCTATGGCTACACCTTC	CASSLSSFYGYTF
15	TRBV2	TRBD2	-	TRBJ2-2	TGTGCCAGCAGGGGCAGAGCGGGAGAGACCGGGGAGCTGTTTTTT	CASRGRAGETGELFF
16	TRBV7-9	TRBD1	-	TRBJ1-1	TGTGCCAGCAGCAGGACAGGGGCATCGTTGAACACTGAAGCTTTCTTT	CASSRTGASLNTEAFF
12	TRBV2	-	-	TRBJ2-5	TGTGCCAGCACGGGTTACCAAGAGACCCAGTACTTC	CASTGYQETQYF
14	TRBV7-2	-	-	TRBJ2-2	TGTGCCAGCAGCCAACAGGTGAACACCGGGGAGCTGTTTTTT	CASSQQVNTGELFF
15	TRBV2	TRBD2	-	TRBJ2-7	TGTGCCAGCACCCAATCCCTAGCGGGGGGCTACGAGCAGTACTTC	CASTQSLAGGYEQYF
14	TRBV13	TRBD1	-	TRBJ2-7	TGTGCCAGCAGCCCCGGGACAGGGATCTACGAGCAGTACTTC	CASSPGTGIYEQYF
13	TRBV5-6	-	few	TRBJ1-5	TGTGCCAGCAGCGGACACCGCGCGGAGCCCCAGCATTTT	CASSGHRAEPQHF
21	TRBV23-1	TRBD1	-	TRBJ2-3	TGCGCCAGCAGTCAATCGGTAGTGGGAAGGGGGCATTTGACTAGCACAGATACGCAGTATTTT	CASSQSVVGRGHLTSTDTQYF
16	TRBV5-4	-	-	TRBJ1-1	TGTGCCAGCAGCATAAAACGCCTCGGGGTGCTCACTGAAGCTTTCTTT	CASSIKRLGVLTEAFF
16	TRBV6-5	-	-	TRBJ2-7	TGTGCCAGCAGTTACTCGATTGGTCGGGGGGCCCACGAGCAGTACTTC	CASSYSIGRGAHEQYF
15	TRBV7-2	-	-	TRBJ1-4	TGTGCCAGCAGGGCTAGGAGGGGAACTAATGAAAAACTGTTTTTT	CASRARRGTNEKLFF
14	TRBV7-2	-	-	TRBJ2-3	TGTGCCAGCAGGAGAAGCACCGGCACAGATACGCAGTATTTT	CASRRSTGTDTQYF
15	TRBV7-2	-	-	TRBJ1-1	TGTGCCAGCAGCTTAGTGAGGGCAGGGAACACTGAAGCTTTCTTT	CASSLVRAGNTEAFF
14	TRBV27	-	-	TRBJ2-3	TGTGCCAGCAGTTTAGGTAGCCTCACAGATACGCAGTATTTT	CASSLGSLTDTQYF
15	TRBV19	TRBD1	-	TRBJ1-5	TGTGCCAGTAGCTGGGGACAGGGAGGCAATCAGCCCCAGCATTTT	CASSWGQGGNQPQHF
13	TRBV19	-	-	TRBJ1-2	TGTGCCAGTAGATGGCAAGGGGTGGGCGGCTACACCTTC	CASRWQGVGGYTF
16	TRBV28	TRBD1	-	TRBJ1-2	TGTGCCAGCAGAGGGACAGACACCTTTCCTCGGTATGGCTACACCTTC	CASRGTDTFPRYGYTF
14	TRBV4-3	-	-	TRBJ2-1	TGCGCCAGCAGCCAAGAGACGCGGGGGCTTGAGCAGTTCTTC	CASSQETRGLEQFF
14	TRBV9	-	-	TRBJ2-7	TGTGCCAGCAGCGTAGATTGGACTACCTACGAGCAGTACTTC	CASSVDWTTYEQYF
15	TRBV15	-	-	TRBJ2-7	TGTGCCACCAGCAGAGGGGAGGCGGCAGCCTACGAGCAGTACTTC	CATSRGEAAAYEQYF